Listed here are 11 T cell receptor beta chains from one sample, sequenced in a study of neurological immune-mediated disorders. TCRdb redid the calling of the 5' RACE reads with MiXCR, one entry per CDR3 protein. Seen here are about 89,000 distinct CDR3 sequences, roughly 2.6% observed once, and the top ten hold 1.1%. Sequencing input: PBMCs. The receptors were gathered from a woman aged 30 to 39 with multiple sclerosis.

This clonotype was seen at least ten times. The genes are TRBV5-1 and TRBJ1-4; D not resolved. The CDR3 is 14 amino acids. Trimming removed 2 bases from V and 5 bases from J, with 10 bases in between. From germline, CDR1 is SGHRS and CDR2 YFSETQ. The CDR3 region is CASSLQNQNEKLFF. The CDR3, as DNA: TGCGCCAGCAGCTTACAGAACCAGAATGAAAAACTGTTTTTT.

This clonotype was observed a handful of times. V gene TRBV12-3 or TRBV12-4 combines with J gene TRBJ2-7, with 13 bases aligning to TRBD2. The V gene end was trimmed by 6 bases and the J gene end by 3 bases; junction bases not matched to a gene: 2. The CDR3 length is 14 residues. For the CDR3, the DNA is TGTGCCAGCAGCAGGACTAGCGGGGGCTACGAGCAGTACTTC. Translated, it gives CASSRTSGGYEQYF.

This clonotype occurred many times. V and J are TRBV20-1 and TRBJ2-1; 9 nucleotides align to TRBD1. V lost 3 bases, J lost 5 bases, and 14 bases stayed unmatched. Germline V gene lookup returns CDR1 DFQATT and CDR2 SNEGSKA (reference sequence). The CDR3 is made up of 17 amino acids. For the CDR3, the DNA is TGCAGTGCTAGGGGCCTCGGGGACAGGGTTTTGGACAATGAGCAGTTCTTC. Translated, it gives CSARGLGDRVLDNEQFF.

This clonotype occurred many times. For the CDR3, the DNA is TGTGCCAGCAGCCCAAGACAGCCGCAAGAGACCCAGTACTTC. This gives the protein CASSPRQPQETQYF. This chain joins TRBV7-7 and TRBJ2-5; TRBD1 is a possible D gene (5 bases). In germline, CDR1 is SSHAT, CDR2 FNYEAQ (reference sequence). The germline V and J ends were trimmed by 5 bases and 2 bases, with 12 bases remaining between them. This CDR3 spans 14 amino acids. The variable domain in full, with the rest retrieved from reference TRBV7-7 and TRBJ2-5, is GAGVSQSPRYKVTKRGQDVTLRCDPISSHATLYWYQQALGQGPEFLTYFNYEAQPDKSGLPSDRFSAERPEGSISTLTIQRTEQRDSAMYRCASSPRQPQETQYFGPGTRLLVL.

At least ten counts were recorded for this clonotype. In nucleotides, the CDR3 is TGTGCCACCAGTGATTCGCTGGGACTCCCCAATGAGCAGTTCTTC. Translating it yields CATSDSLGLPNEQFF. This chain connects TRBV24-1 to TRBJ2-1; a possible D gene is TRBD2 (6 bases). Per germline, CDR1 KGHDR and CDR2 SFDVKD. V shed 2 bases and J shed 6 bases, with 13 bases lying between them. This CDR3 is 15 amino acids long.

Many counts were recorded for this clonotype. V and J are TRBV6-6 and TRBJ2-5, with D tentatively TRBD2 (6 bases). Germline V gene lookup returns CDR1 MNHNY and CDR2 SVGAGI (reference sequence). CDR3 length: 14 residues. V was clipped by 2 bases and J by 4 bases, with 11 bases between them. CDR3 bases: TGTGCCAGCAGTTACCAGACTAGTTTAGAGACCCAGTACTTC. Translation gives CASSYQTSLETQYF.

This clonotype was seen many times. V usage is TRBV6-2 or TRBV6-3 and J usage is TRBJ1-5; maybe TRBD1 (6 bases). The CDR3 is made up of 14 amino acids. Trimming shortened V by 7 bases and J by 3 bases, and 13 bases separated the two germline ends. The germline gives CDR1 MNHEY, CDR2 SVGEGT. CDR3 sequence reads: CASTTGASNQPQHF. CDR3 coding DNA: TGTGCCAGCACGACAGGAGCTTCCAATCAGCCCCAGCATTTT.

Many counts were recorded for this clonotype. The CDR3 nucleotides are TGTGCCAGCAGCCCGAGGACTAGCGGGGCCTACAATGAGCAGTTCTTC. Translated, it gives CASSPRTSGAYNEQFF. This chain uses TRBV7-9 with TRBJ2-1; 12 bases map to TRBD2. The CDR3 spans 16 residues. With 5 bases clipped from V and 2 bases from J, the junction kept 4 bases outside the gene matches. Germline CDR1 reads SEHNR; CDR2 reads FQNEAQ (reference sequence).

This clonotype was detected only a few times. The chain combines TRBV10-3 with TRBJ1-2; 9 bases line up with TRBD1. The germline CDR1 and CDR2 sequences are ENHRY and SYGVKD. The CDR3 spans 13 residues. Losses at the gene ends were 8 bases for V and 6 bases for J; bases not matched to a gene: 7. The CDR3 is CAIQTGGADGYTF. CDR3 bases: TGTGCCATCCAAACAGGGGGCGCGGATGGCTACACCTTC.

This clonotype occurred many times. The V call is TRBV20-1, the J call TRBJ2-3, with a possible D match to TRBD2 (6 bases). CDR1 DFQATT and CDR2 SNEGSKA come from the germline V gene (reference sequence). V was clipped by 4 bases and J by 2 bases, with 16 bases between them. This CDR3 region has 15 residues. The DNA for the CDR3 is TGCAGTGCTAAAGGGTTTAGCGGATTCACAGATACGCAGTATTTT. Protein product: CSAKGFSGFTDTQYF.

This clonotype has ten or more counts. The chain has TRBV7-9 and TRBJ2-3; D might be TRBD1 (5 bases). Germline CDR1 is SEHNR and CDR2 is FQNEAQ (reference sequence). V was clipped by 4 bases and J by 2 bases, with 13 bases between them. This CDR3 spans 15 amino acids. The CDR3, as DNA: TGTGCCAGCAGCTGGAGCTACAGGTCCACAGATACGCAGTATTTT. This sequence encodes CASSWSYRSTDTQYF.